This T cell receptor (beta chain) was observed in a study of T cells after yellow fever vaccination. TCRdb itself ran the 5' RACE reads through MiXCR, one entry per CDR3 protein. The profile covers fewer than 500,000 distinct CDR3 sequences, with roughly a sixth appearing a single time and about a sixth taken by the ten largest. Trimming took off 5 bases at V and 7 bases at J, with 8 bases between the two ends. CDR3 length: 11 residues. Germline V gene data show CDR1 as SGHTA and CDR2 as FQGNSA. This receptor was obtained from a man aged 18 to 35 who received the YFV17D yellow fever vaccine. The source material was PBMCs, sampled before the yellow fever booster vaccination. The chain carries TRBV7-2 and TRBJ1-1; D is perhaps TRBD1 (6 bases). The CDR3 region has the DNA TGTGCCAGCAGCCGGGGGCTTGAAGCTTTCTTT. Translated: CASSRGLEAFF.